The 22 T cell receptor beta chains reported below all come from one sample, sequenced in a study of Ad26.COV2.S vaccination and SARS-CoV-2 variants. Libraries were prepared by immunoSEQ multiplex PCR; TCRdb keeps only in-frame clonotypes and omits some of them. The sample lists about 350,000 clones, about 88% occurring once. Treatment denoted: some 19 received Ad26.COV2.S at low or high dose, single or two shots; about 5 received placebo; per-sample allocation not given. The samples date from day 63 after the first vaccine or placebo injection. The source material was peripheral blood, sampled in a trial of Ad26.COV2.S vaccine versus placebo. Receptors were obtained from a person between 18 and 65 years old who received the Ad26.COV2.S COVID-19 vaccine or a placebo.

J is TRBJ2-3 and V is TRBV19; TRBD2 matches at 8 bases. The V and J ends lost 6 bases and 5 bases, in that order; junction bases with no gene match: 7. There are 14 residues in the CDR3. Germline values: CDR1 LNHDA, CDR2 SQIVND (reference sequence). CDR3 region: CASSPAGAVDTQYF. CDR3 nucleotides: TGTGCCAGTAGCCCAGCGGGAGCGGTAGATACGCAGTATTTT.

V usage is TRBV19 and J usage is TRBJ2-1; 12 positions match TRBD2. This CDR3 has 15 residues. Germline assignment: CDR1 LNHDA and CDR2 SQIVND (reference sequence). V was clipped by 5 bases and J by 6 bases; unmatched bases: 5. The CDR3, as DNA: TGTGCCAGTAGTGTACTAGCGGGGGGTTCCAATGAGCAGTTCTTC. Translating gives CASSVLAGGSNEQFF.

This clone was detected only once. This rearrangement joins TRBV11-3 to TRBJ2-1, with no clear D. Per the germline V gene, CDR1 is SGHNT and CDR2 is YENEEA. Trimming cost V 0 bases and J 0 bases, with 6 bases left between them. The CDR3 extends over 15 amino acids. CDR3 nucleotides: TGTGCCAGCAGCTTAGACGAGAGCTCCTACAATGAGCAGTTCTTC. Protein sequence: CASSLDESSYNEQFF.

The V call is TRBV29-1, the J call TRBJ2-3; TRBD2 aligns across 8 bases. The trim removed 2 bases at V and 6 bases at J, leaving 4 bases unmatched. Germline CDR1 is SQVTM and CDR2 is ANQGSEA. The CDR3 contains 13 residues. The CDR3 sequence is CSVESGGGDTQYF. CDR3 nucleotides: TGCAGCGTTGAAAGCGGGGGTGGGGATACGCAGTATTTT.

This CDR3 is CASGLVWETGNTIYF. The CDR3 nucleotides are TGTGCTAGTGGTTTGGTATGGGAAACTGGAAACACCATATATTTT. V gene TRBV12-5 combines with J gene TRBJ1-3; D gene ambiguous. Trimming pared 0 bases from V and 2 bases from J, leaving 8 bases between. CDR3 length: 15 residues. CDR1 LGHNT and CDR2 FRNRAP come from the germline V gene.

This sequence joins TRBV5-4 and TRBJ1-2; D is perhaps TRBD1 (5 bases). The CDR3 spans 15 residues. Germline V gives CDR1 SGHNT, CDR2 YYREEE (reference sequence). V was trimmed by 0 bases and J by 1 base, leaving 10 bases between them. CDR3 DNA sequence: TGTGCCAGCAGCTTGGTGGGCAGGGATAACTATGGCTACACCTTC. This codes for CASSLVGRDNYGYTF.

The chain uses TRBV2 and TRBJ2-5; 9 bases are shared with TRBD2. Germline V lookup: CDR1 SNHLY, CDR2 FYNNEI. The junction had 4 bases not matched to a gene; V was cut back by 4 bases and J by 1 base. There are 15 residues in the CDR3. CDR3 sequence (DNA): TGTGCCAGCAGTGGGCTAGCGGGGCGCCAAGAGACCCAGTACTTC. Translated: CASSGLAGRQETQYF.

As DNA, the CDR3 is TGTGCCAGCAGCTTAGTGGTAGCTGGAAACACCATATATTTT. The encoded protein is CASSLVVAGNTIYF. The chain links TRBV13 to TRBJ1-3; D is uncertain. Trimming pared 1 base from V and 2 bases from J, leaving 6 bases between. Germline CDR1 and CDR2: PRHDT and FYEKMQ (reference sequence). The CDR3 consists of 14 residues.

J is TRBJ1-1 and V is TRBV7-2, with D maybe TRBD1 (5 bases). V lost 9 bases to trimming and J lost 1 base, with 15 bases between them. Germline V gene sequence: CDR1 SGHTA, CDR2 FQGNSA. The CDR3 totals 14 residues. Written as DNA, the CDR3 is TGTGCCAGTAGACATAGGGGAGGGAACACTGAAGCTTTCTTT. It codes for CASRHRGGNTEAFF. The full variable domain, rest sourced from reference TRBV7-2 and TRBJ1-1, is GAGVSQSPSNKVTEKGKDVELRCDPISGHTALYWYRQSLGQGLEFLIYFQGNSAPDKSGLPSDRFSAERTGGSVSTLTIQRTQQEDSAVYLCASRHRGGNTEAFFGQGTRLTVV.

The CDR3 is CASSSFRDVVAYEQYF. The CDR3 nucleotides read TGTGCCAGCAGTTCCTTCCGGGACGTAGTCGCCTACGAGCAGTACTTC. This sequence joins TRBV28 and TRBJ2-7; D may be TRBD1 or TRBD2 (5 bases each). Germline V gene sequence: CDR1 MDHEN, CDR2 SYDVKM. This CDR3 comprises 16 residues. V gave up 4 bases and J gave up 2 bases, with 18 bases separating them.

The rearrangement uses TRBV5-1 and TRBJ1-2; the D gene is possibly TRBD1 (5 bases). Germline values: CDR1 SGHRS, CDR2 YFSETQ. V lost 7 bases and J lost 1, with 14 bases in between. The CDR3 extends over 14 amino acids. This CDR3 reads CASRSGGINYGYTF. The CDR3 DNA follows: TGCGCCAGCCGATCGGGGGGAATTAACTATGGCTACACCTTC. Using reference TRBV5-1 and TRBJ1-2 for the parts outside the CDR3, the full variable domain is KAGVTQTPRYLIKTRGQQVTLSCSPISGHRSVSWYQQTPGQGLQFLFEYFSETQRNKGNFPGRFSGRQFSNSRSEMNVSTLELGDSALYLCASRSGGINYGYTFGSGTRLTVV.

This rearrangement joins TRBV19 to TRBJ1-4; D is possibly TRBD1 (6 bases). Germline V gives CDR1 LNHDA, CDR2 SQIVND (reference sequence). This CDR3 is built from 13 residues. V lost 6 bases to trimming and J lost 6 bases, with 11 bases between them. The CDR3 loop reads CASRKNRDEKLFF. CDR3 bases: TGTGCCAGTAGGAAAAACAGGGATGAAAAACTGTTTTTT.

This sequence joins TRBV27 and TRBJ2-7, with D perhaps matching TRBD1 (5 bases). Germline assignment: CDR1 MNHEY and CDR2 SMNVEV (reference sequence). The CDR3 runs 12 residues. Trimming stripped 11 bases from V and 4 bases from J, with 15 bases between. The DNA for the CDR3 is TGTGCCTCGACAGACCCCTTTTACGAGCAGTACTTC. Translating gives CASTDPFYEQYF.

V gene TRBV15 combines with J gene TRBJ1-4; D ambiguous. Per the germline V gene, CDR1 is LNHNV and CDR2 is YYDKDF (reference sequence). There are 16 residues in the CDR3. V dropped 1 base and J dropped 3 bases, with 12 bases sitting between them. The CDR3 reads CATSRGSPRSNEKLFF. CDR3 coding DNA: TGTGCCACCAGCAGAGGGTCCCCCAGATCTAATGAAAAACTGTTTTTT.

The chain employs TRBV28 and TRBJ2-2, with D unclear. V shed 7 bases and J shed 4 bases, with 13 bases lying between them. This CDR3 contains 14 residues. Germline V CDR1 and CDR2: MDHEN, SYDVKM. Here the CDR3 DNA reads TGTGCCAGCACCGGAAGGAGAGGCACCGGGGAGCTGTTTTTT. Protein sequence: CASTGRRGTGELFF.

This CDR3 reads CASLDGTDTQYF. CDR3 in DNA: TGTGCCAGCCTGGACGGCACAGATACGCAGTATTTT. The V and J genes are TRBV19 and TRBJ2-3; no definite D call. In germline, CDR1 is LNHDA, CDR2 SQIVND (reference sequence). V lost 9 bases to trimming and J lost 1 base, with 8 bases between them. This CDR3 has 12 residues. The full variable domain, with the rest looked up from reference TRBV19 and TRBJ2-3, is DGGITQSPKYLFRKEGQNVTLSCEQNLNHDAMYWYRQDPGQGLRLIYYSQIVNDFQKGDIAEGYSVSREKKESFPLTVTSAQKNPTAFYLCASLDGTDTQYFGPGTRLTVL.

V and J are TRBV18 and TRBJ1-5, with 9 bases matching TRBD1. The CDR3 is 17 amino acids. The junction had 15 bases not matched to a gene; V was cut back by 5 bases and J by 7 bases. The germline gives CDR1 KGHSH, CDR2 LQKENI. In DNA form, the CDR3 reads TGTGCCAGCTCAATACGGACAGGGGCGGGAATCGGACAGCCCCAGCATTTT. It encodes CASSIRTGAGIGQPQHF.

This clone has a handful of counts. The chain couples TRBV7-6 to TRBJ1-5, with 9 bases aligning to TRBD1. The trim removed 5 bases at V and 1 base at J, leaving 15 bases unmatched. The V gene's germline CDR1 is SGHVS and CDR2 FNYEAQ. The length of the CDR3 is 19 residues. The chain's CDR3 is CASSPVPTGGGYSNQPQHF. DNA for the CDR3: TGTGCCAGCAGCCCAGTACCCACAGGGGGCGGGTACAGCAATCAGCCCCAGCATTTT.

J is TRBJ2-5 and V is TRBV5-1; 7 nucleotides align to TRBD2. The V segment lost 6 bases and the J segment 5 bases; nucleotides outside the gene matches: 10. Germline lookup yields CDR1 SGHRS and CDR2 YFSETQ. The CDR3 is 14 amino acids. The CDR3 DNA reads TGCGCCAGCAATTACCGGGGGGATTACGAGACCCAGTACTTC. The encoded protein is CASNYRGDYETQYF.

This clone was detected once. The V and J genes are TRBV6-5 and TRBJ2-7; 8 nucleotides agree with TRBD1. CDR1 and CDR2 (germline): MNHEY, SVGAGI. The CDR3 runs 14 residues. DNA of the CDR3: TGTGCAATAAACCCTGGCAGGGGGCTGTACGAGCAGTACTTC. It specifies CAINPGRGLYEQYF.

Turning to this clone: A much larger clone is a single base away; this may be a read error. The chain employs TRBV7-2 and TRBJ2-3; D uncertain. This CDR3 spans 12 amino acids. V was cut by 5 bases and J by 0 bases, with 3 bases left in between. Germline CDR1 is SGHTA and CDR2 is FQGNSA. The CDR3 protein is CASSPSTDTQYF. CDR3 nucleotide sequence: TGTGCCAGCAGCCCCAGCACAGATACGCAGTATTTT.

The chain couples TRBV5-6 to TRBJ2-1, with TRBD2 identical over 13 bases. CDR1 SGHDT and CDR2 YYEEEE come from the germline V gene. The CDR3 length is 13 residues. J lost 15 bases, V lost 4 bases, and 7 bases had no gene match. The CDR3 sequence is CASSGTSGALGFF. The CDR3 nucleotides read TGTGCCAGCAGCGGGACTAGCGGGGCACTAGGGTTCTTC.